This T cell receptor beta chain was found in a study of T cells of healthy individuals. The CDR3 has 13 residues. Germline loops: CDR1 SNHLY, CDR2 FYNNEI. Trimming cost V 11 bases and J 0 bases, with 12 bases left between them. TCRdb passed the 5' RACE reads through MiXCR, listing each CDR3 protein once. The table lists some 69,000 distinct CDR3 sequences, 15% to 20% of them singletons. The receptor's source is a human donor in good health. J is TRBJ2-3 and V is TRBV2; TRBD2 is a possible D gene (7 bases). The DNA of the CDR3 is TGTGCCGGGGGGGGACACAGCACAGATACGCAGTATTTT. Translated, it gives CAGGGHSTDTQYF.